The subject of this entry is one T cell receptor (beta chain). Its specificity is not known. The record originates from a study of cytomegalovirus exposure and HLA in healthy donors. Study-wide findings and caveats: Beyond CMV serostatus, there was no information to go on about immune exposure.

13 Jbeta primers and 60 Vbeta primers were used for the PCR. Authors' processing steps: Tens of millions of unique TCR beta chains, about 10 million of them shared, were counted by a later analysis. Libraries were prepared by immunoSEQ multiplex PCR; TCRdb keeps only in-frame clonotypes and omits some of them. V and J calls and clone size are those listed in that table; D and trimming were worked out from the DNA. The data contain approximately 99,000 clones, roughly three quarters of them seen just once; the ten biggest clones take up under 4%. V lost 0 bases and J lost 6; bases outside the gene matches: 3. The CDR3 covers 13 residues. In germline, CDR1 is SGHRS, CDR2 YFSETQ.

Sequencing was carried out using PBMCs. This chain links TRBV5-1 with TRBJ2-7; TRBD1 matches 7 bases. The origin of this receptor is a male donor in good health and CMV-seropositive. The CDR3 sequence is CASSLDGQAEQYF. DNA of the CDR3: TGCGCCAGCAGCTTGGACGGACAGGCCGAGCAGTACTTC.